The 27 T cell receptor beta chains in this list originate from one sample, sequenced in a study of cytomegalovirus exposure and HLA in healthy donors. It was with 60 Vbeta and 13 Jbeta primers that the PCR ran. TCRdb keeps only in-frame clones here, not all; method: immunoSEQ multiplex PCR. The table includes around 130,000 clones, around 79% detected once. The sequenced sample consisted of PBMCs. Receptor source: a middle-aged woman in good health and CMV-seropositive.

The rearrangement uses TRBV4-2 and TRBJ1-2, with D perhaps TRBD1 (5 bases). The germline V gene has CDR1 LGHNA and CDR2 YNFKEQ. There are 15 residues in the CDR3. The V end was cut by 1 base, the J end by 5 bases, with 14 bases between. CDR3 loop: CASSQGGLGNYGYTF. In DNA form, the CDR3 reads TGTGCCAGCAGCCAAGGGGGCCTGGGAAATTATGGCTACACCTTC.

A word on this clone: The identical CDR3 is also encoded by other nucleotide sequences in the sample. V usage is TRBV15 and J usage is TRBJ2-7; D perhaps matches TRBD2 (6 bases). CDR3 length: 14 residues. CDR1 is LNHNV, CDR2 YYDKDF, per germline (reference sequence). The V gene lost 1 base and the J gene lost 3 bases, with 10 bases spanning the gap. The CDR3 loop is CATSRGGTDYEQYF. In DNA form, the CDR3 reads TGTGCCACCAGCAGAGGCGGGACCGACTACGAGCAGTACTTC.

V gene TRBV4-1 combines with J gene TRBJ2-7; 13 positions agree with TRBD2. CDR3 length: 15 residues. Germline CDR1 MGHRA, CDR2 YSYEKL. Losses at the gene ends were 3 bases for V and 2 bases for J; bases not matched to a gene: 1. The CDR3 DNA reads TGCGCCAGCAGCCATACTAGCGGGGGGGCCTACGAGCAGTACTTC. Translating gives CASSHTSGGAYEQYF.

This clone appeared a few times. Here the CDR3 reads CASSIGGTAPYEQYF. CDR3 sequence (DNA): TGTGCCAGTAGTATAGGCGGGACCGCCCCCTACGAGCAGTACTTC. The chain couples TRBV19 to TRBJ2-7; D may be TRBD2 (6 bases). This CDR3 is built from 15 residues. The germline V gene has CDR1 LNHDA and CDR2 SQIVND (reference sequence). Trimming cost V 1 base and J 2 bases, with 12 bases left between them.

This chain links TRBV5-6 with TRBJ2-5; perhaps TRBD2 as D (6 bases). The CDR3 covers 14 residues. Trimming stripped 2 bases from V and 2 bases from J, with 10 bases between. The germline V gene has CDR1 SGHDT and CDR2 YYEEEE. The CDR3 sequence is CASSFTGRQETQYF. The CDR3 DNA is TGTGCCAGCAGCTTCACCGGGAGACAAGAGACCCAGTACTTC. The full variable domain, with the rest looked up from reference TRBV5-6 and TRBJ2-5, is DAGVTQSPTHLIKTRGQQVTLRCSPKSGHDTVSWYQQALGQGPQFIFQYYEEEERQRGNFPDRFSGHQFPNYSSELNVNALLLGDSALYLCASSFTGRQETQYFGPGTRLLVL.

Concerning this clone: In the same sample, other DNA sequences code for this CDR3. The rearrangement uses TRBV7-2 and TRBJ1-1; maybe TRBD1 (5 bases). The germline V gene has CDR1 SGHTA and CDR2 FQGNSA. V lost 4 bases and J 4 bases, leaving 10 bases between the germline ends. The CDR3 sequence is 13 residues long. The CDR3 loop is CASSSQGGTEAFF. In nucleotides, the CDR3 is TGTGCCAGCAGCTCGCAGGGTGGCACTGAAGCTTTCTTT.

A few counts support this clone. The rearrangement uses TRBV7-7 and TRBJ1-6; D gene uncertain. Trimming pared 6 bases from V and 7 bases from J, leaving 13 bases between. The CDR3 is 14 amino acids. In germline, CDR1 is SSHAT, CDR2 FNYEAQ (reference sequence). The DNA of the CDR3 is TGTGCCAGCAGTGACTCTGCCCCAAATTCACCCCTCCACTTT. It encodes CASSDSAPNSPLHF.

This clone was recorded only once. The chain's CDR3 is CSVALEYEQYF. The CDR3 DNA is TGCAGCGTTGCCCTGGAGTACGAGCAGTACTTC. The V gene is TRBV29-1, the J gene TRBJ2-7; no clear D. The ends were cut back, 4 bases at V and 4 bases at J, with 8 bases in the middle. Germline CDR1 and CDR2: SQVTM and ANQGSEA. The CDR3 sequence is 11 residues long.

This sequence joins TRBV4-2 and TRBJ2-3; 10 bases agree with TRBD2. Germline CDR1 LGHNA, CDR2 YNFKEQ. The ends lost 1 base at V and 4 bases at J; junction bases unmatched: 5. The CDR3 is made up of 16 amino acids. CDR3 nucleotide sequence: TGTGCCAGCAGCCAAGCGCCGGGACTAGCGTCAGATACGCAGTATTTT. Its protein product is CASSQAPGLASDTQYF.

This clone has only one observation. V usage is TRBV5-1 and J usage is TRBJ1-1; tentatively, D is TRBD1 (5 bases). The CDR3 is 15 amino acids. The germline V and J ends were trimmed by 3 bases and 5 bases, with 17 bases remaining between them. Per the germline V gene, CDR1 is SGHRS and CDR2 is YFSETQ. In DNA form, the CDR3 reads TGCGCCAGCAGCTGGGGGGGGTCCTCCAAAACTGAAGCTTTCTTT. Its protein product is CASSWGGSSKTEAFF.

The rearrangement links TRBV7-2 to TRBJ2-5; D is uncertain. V was trimmed by 5 bases and J by 2 bases, leaving 12 bases between them. The CDR3 is 14 residues long. CDR1 and CDR2 from the germline V gene are SGHTA and FQGNSA. The DNA of the CDR3 is TGTGCCAGCAGCCCGAGGCGGTCGCAAGAGACCCAGTACTTC. Its translation: CASSPRRSQETQYF.

The chain couples TRBV27 to TRBJ1-5, with D possibly TRBD1 on 5 matching bases. The length of the CDR3 is 16 residues. Germline CDR1 is MNHEY and CDR2 is SMNVEV (reference sequence). V lost 0 bases to trimming and J lost 0 bases, with 9 bases between them. CDR3 loop: CASSLSGTASNQPQHF. The CDR3 coding sequence is TGTGCCAGCAGTTTATCCGGGACTGCTAGCAATCAGCCCCAGCATTTT.

The rearrangement uses TRBV5-1 and TRBJ2-7; D is unresolved. CDR3 size: 13 residues. Trimming took off 2 bases at V and 2 bases at J, with 8 bases between the two ends. Germline V lookup: CDR1 SGHRS, CDR2 YFSETQ. CDR3 nucleotides: TGCGCCAGCAGCTTACGTCAGGCCTACGAGCAGTACTTC. This encodes CASSLRQAYEQYF. Full variable domain (outside the CDR3, taken from reference TRBV5-1 and TRBJ2-7): KAGVTQTPRYLIKTRGQQVTLSCSPISGHRSVSWYQQTPGQGLQFLFEYFSETQRNKGNFPGRFSGRQFSNSRSEMNVSTLELGDSALYLCASSLRQAYEQYFGPGTRLTVT.

V is TRBV10-3 and J is TRBJ2-7, with D possibly being TRBD1 (7 bases). The CDR3 is made up of 15 amino acids. Germline CDR1 and CDR2: ENHRY and SYGVKD. Trimming pared 2 bases from V and 0 bases from J, leaving 11 bases between. CDR3 nucleotide sequence: TGTGCCATCAGTGAGCCGGGGGACAGCTCCTACGAGCAGTACTTC. The encoded protein is CAISEPGDSSYEQYF.

The gene calls are TRBV7-9 and TRBJ1-1, with D unclear. Germline lookup yields CDR1 SEHNR and CDR2 FQNEAQ (reference sequence). The CDR3 extends over 14 amino acids. V was pared by 0 bases and J by 4 bases, with 9 bases between. CDR3 DNA: TGTGCCAGCAGCTTAGCGCAGGTCCCCACTGAAGCTTTCTTT. Translation: CASSLAQVPTEAFF. Looking up the rest from reference TRBV7-9 and TRBJ1-1 gives the full variable domain: DTGVSQNPRHKITKRGQNVTFRCDPISEHNRLYWYRQTLGQGPEFLTYFQNEAQLEKSRLLSDRFSAERPKGSFSTLEIQRTEQGDSAMYLCASSLAQVPTEAFFGQGTRLTVV.

V gene TRBV6-4 combines with J gene TRBJ2-2; no clear D gene. Deletions cut 7 bases from V and 2 bases from J, with 8 bases between. This CDR3 has 13 amino acids. Germline values: CDR1 MRHNA, CDR2 SNTAGT. The CDR3 here is CASKQTNTGELFF. The CDR3 nucleotides read TGTGCCAGCAAACAAACAAACACCGGGGAGCTGTTTTTT.

The chain's CDR3 is CASSLYPSGKETQYF. The CDR3 DNA reads TGTGCCAGCAGCTTATATCCTAGCGGGAAGGAGACCCAGTACTTC. The chain joins TRBV7-3 to TRBJ2-5; 9 bases align to TRBD2. Losses at the gene ends were 2 bases for V and 5 bases for J; bases not matched to a gene: 6. The CDR3 is 15 amino acids. Germline V gene data show CDR1 as SGHTA and CDR2 as FQGTGA. The whole variable domain, filled in from reference TRBV7-3 and TRBJ2-5, reads GAGVSQTPSNKVTEKGKYVELRCDPISGHTALYWYRQSLGQGPEFLIYFQGTGAADDSGLPNDRFFAVRPEGSVSTLKIQRTERGDSAVYLCASSLYPSGKETQYFGPGTRLLVL.

V usage is TRBV7-2 and J usage is TRBJ1-1; TRBD1 might be the D (5 bases). The CDR3 sequence is 16 residues long. Trimming pared 1 base from V and 3 bases from J, leaving 15 bases between. The germline CDR1 and CDR2 sequences are SGHTA and FQGNSA. The CDR3 nucleotides are TGTGCCAGCAGCTTAGATGCGGCGGTGGGGCACACTGAAGCTTTCTTT. Translated, it gives CASSLDAAVGHTEAFF.

This clone qualifies as medium-sized. The CDR3 sequence is CASSPTSNQPKLFF. CDR3 DNA sequence: TGTGCCAGCTCACCGACTAGCAACCAACCGAAACTGTTTTTT. The rearrangement uses TRBV18 and TRBJ1-4; D not certain. CDR1 is KGHSH, CDR2 LQKENI, per germline. Deletions cut 3 bases from V and 11 bases from J, with 16 bases between. This CDR3 contains 14 residues.

This clone has only one observation. This rearrangement joins TRBV9 to TRBJ2-1; 9 nucleotides align to TRBD1. This CDR3 spans 16 amino acids. Germline lookup yields CDR1 SGDLS and CDR2 YYNGEE. Trimming cost V 0 bases and J 9 bases; bases outside gene matches: 10. The CDR3: CASSVALGQGAGEQFF. In DNA, the CDR3 is TGTGCCAGCAGCGTAGCTTTGGGACAGGGAGCCGGTGAGCAGTTCTTC. Looking up the rest from reference TRBV9 and TRBJ2-1 gives the full variable domain: DSGVTQTPKHLITATGQRVTLRCSPRSGDLSVYWYQQSLDQGLQFLIQYYNGEERAKGNILERFSAQQFPDLHSELNLSSLELGDSALYFCASSVALGQGAGEQFFGPGTRLTVL.

The genes are TRBV28 and TRBJ2-2; TRBD2 matches at 15 bases. After removal of 7 bases from V and 6 bases from J, the junction contained 12 bases not matched to a gene. This CDR3 spans 18 amino acids. Germline CDR1 MDHEN, CDR2 SYDVKM. This CDR3 reads CASKKWTSGRAGAGELFF. DNA for the CDR3: TGTGCCAGCAAAAAGTGGACTAGCGGGAGGGCCGGTGCCGGGGAGCTGTTTTTT.

The chain recombines TRBV28 with TRBJ1-3, with 8 bases lining up with TRBD1. The CDR3 consists of 16 residues. J lost 3 bases, V lost 6 bases, and 10 bases had no gene match. Germline values: CDR1 MDHEN, CDR2 SYDVKM. The CDR3 is CASRAGQVLGGNTIYF. CDR3 nucleotides: TGTGCCAGCAGGGCGGGACAGGTTCTGGGTGGAAACACCATATATTTT.

The chain recombines TRBV7-7 with TRBJ1-3, with a tentative D call TRBD1 (6 bases). Trimming left V 2 bases short and J 3 bases short, with 11 bases between. The CDR3 consists of 15 residues. Germline V gives CDR1 SSHAT, CDR2 FNYEAQ (reference sequence). CDR3 DNA sequence: TGTGCCAGCAGCTTATCAGGGGCCCTTGGAAACACCATATATTTT. It encodes CASSLSGALGNTIYF.

The J gene is TRBJ2-3, the V gene TRBV18; 8 bases agree with TRBD1. CDR3 length equals 16 residues. From germline, CDR1 is KGHSH and CDR2 LQKENI. Trimming removed 2 bases from V and 6 bases from J; junction bases left unmatched: 10. CDR3 residues: CASSPSMQGAGDTQYF. For the CDR3, the DNA is TGTGCCAGCTCACCATCGATGCAGGGGGCAGGCGATACGCAGTATTTT.

The chain links TRBV7-2 to TRBJ1-2; 11 nucleotides agree with TRBD1. Germline lookup yields CDR1 SGHTA and CDR2 FQGNSA. V was clipped by 1 base and J by 3 bases; unmatched bases: 4. The length of the CDR3 is 16 residues. The CDR3 region has the DNA TGTGCCAGCAGCTTAGAAGGGACAGGGGGGTACTATGGCTACACCTTC. The encoded protein is CASSLEGTGGYYGYTF.

This clone came up a few times. The chain recombines TRBV28 with TRBJ1-2; no definite D call. Germline values: CDR1 MDHEN, CDR2 SYDVKM. V lost 6 bases, J lost 4 bases, and 12 bases lay in between. The CDR3 extends over 13 amino acids. The CDR3 DNA follows: TGTGCCAGCAGATCGGGAGCTACCTATGGCTACACCTTC. It is translated as CASRSGATYGYTF.

V gene TRBV6-5 combines with J gene TRBJ2-7; tentative D call: TRBD1 (6 bases). The CDR3 consists of 13 residues. Germline CDR1 MNHEY, CDR2 SVGAGI. The V end was cut by 6 bases, the J end by 1 base, with 10 bases between. The CDR3 DNA reads TGTGCCAGCAGACGACAGGTTTCCTACGAGCAGTACTTC. Amino acids: CASRRQVSYEQYF.